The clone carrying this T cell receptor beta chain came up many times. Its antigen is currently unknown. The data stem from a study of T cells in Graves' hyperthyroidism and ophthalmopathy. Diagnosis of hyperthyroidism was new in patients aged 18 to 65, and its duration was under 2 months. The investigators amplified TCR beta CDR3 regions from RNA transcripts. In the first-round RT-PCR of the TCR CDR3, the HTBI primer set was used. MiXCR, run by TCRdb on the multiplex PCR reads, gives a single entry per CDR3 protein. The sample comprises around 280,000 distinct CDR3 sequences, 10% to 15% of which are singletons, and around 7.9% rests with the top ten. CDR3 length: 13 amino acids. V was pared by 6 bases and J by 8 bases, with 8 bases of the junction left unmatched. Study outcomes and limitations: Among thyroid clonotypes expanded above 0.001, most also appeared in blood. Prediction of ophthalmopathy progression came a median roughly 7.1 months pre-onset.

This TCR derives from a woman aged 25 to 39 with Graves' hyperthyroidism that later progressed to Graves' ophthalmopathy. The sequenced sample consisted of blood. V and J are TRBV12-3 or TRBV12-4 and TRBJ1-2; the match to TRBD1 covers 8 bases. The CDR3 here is CASRRGTGEGYTF. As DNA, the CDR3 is TGTGCCAGCAGGAGAGGGACAGGAGAGGGCTACACCTTC.